This TCR beta chain was documented in a study of shared clonotypes between healthy human individuals. The V gene lost 4 bases and the J gene lost 1 base, with 8 bases spanning the gap. CDR3 length: 14 amino acids. Germline loops: CDR1 SGHRS, CDR2 YFSETQ. The data were produced by immunoSEQ multiplex PCR, yet TCRdb's version contains in-frame clones alone and is incomplete. The table has approximately 1.5 million clones, 95% to 99% seen once. Turning to this clone: Its matching antigen is unknown. Other DNA sequences of this sample code for an identical CDR3.

Whole-study findings and limits: What limited the represented genetic and exposure-history diversity was the small number of donors. Sharing across a few donors was seen in 5% to 5.5% of naive CD4 clonotypes.

This receptor was taken from a man younger than 40 in good health. Sequenced: naive CD4+ T cells sorted from blood. Subset indicated: CD45RA+ positively selected. The genes are TRBV5-1 and TRBJ2-2; D unresolved. DNA for the CDR3: TGCGCCAGCAGCCCAGACGGGAACACCGGGGAGCTGTTTTTT. It yields the protein CASSPDGNTGELFF. The whole variable domain, filled in from reference TRBV5-1 and TRBJ2-2, reads KAGVTQTPRYLIKTRGQQVTLSCSPISGHRSVSWYQQTPGQGLQFLFEYFSETQRNKGNFPGRFSGRQFSNSRSEMNVSTLELGDSALYLCASSPDGNTGELFFGEGSRLTVL.